This T cell receptor beta chain was sequenced for a study of T cells in Graves' hyperthyroidism and ophthalmopathy. CDR1 is DFQATT and CDR2 is SNEGSKA in the germline V gene (reference sequence). Trimming removed 6 bases from V and 5 bases from J; junction bases left unmatched: 14. There are 16 residues in the CDR3. This sample holds PBMCs from around 9.9 ml fresh peripheral blood. At least ten counts were recorded for this clonotype. The antigen is not known. Study-wide findings and caveats: Model-based prediction identified ophthalmopathy a median about 6.8 months prior to its onset.

RNA transcripts served as the template for amplifying TCR beta CDR3 regions. First-round RT-PCR with HTBI primers amplified the TCR CDR3 region. TCRdb reprocessed the multiplex PCR reads via MiXCR and lists one record per CDR3 protein. The profile shows about 360,000 distinct CDR3 sequences, under 15% of them singletons. The rearrangement links TRBV20-1 to TRBJ2-3; 10 bases agree with TRBD2. The sequenced material came from blood. The sequence derives from a woman younger than 35 with Graves' hyperthyroidism. The CDR3 bases are TGCAGTGCCGCGAACCCTGGACTAGCGGAACGAGATACGCAGTATTTT. This translates into CSAANPGLAERDTQYF.